The 20 T cell receptor beta chains given below trace back to one sample, sequenced in a study of CD8+CD57+ T cells in acquired aplastic anemia. By flow cytometry, patients selected for sequencing had shown an expansion of CD8+CD57+ cells. Genomic DNA acted as the template from which TCR beta VDJ combination and CDR3 sequence profiling were carried out. Using its own MiXCR run on the reads, TCRdb lists one record per CDR3 protein. The data contain fewer than 85,000 distinct CDR3 sequences, roughly 70% of them singletons. Specimen: sorted CD4+, CD8+, or CD8+CD57+ T cells (not recorded which) from PBMCs. The receptors were sampled from a human donor with aplastic anemia.

On this clonotype itself: One junction end does not reproduce the germline sequence, and a read error may be involved. The gene calls are TRBV7-9 and TRBJ2-7; D is ambiguous. The CDR3 sequence is 14 residues long. Germline assignment: CDR1 SEHNR and CDR2 FQNEAQ (reference sequence). This CDR3 is CASSHDMSSYEQYF. The CDR3 bases are TGTGCCAGCAGCCATGACATGAGCTCCTACGAACAGTACTTC.

The CDR3, as DNA: TGTGCCAGCAGCCCCCGACAGGGGCCTACCTACGAGCAGTACTTC. It encodes CASSPRQGPTYEQYF. The chain couples TRBV7-9 to TRBJ2-7, with TRBD1 matching 8 bases. This CDR3 contains 15 residues. Trimming at V came to 5 bases and at J to 2 bases, leaving 8 bases not matched to a gene. CDR1 SEHNR and CDR2 FQNEAQ come from the germline V gene (reference sequence).

The chain couples TRBV7-2 to TRBJ2-1, with unresolved D. Germline lookup yields CDR1 SGHTA and CDR2 FQGNSA. The ends were cut back, 5 bases at V and 10 bases at J, with 12 bases in the middle. The CDR3 is 12 residues long. The chain's CDR3 is CASSPPFLEQFF. The CDR3 DNA is TGTGCCAGCAGCCCGCCGTTCCTCGAGCAGTTCTTC.

This clonotype was counted between two and nine times. One end of the junction is discordant with germline, which a read error may explain. The V call is TRBV7-9, the J call TRBJ1-4; D perhaps matches TRBD1 (6 bases). Looked up from germline, CDR1 is SEHNR and CDR2 is FQNEAQ (reference sequence). This CDR3 is built from 15 residues. CDR3 coding DNA: TGCGCCAGCAGCCTAGCAGGGGATTGGAGGGAAAAACTGTTTTTT. This encodes CASSLAGDWREKLFF.

The chain combines TRBV20-1 with TRBJ2-3; D gene uncertain. Germline values: CDR1 DFQATT, CDR2 SNEGSKA (reference sequence). Trimming stripped 1 base from V and 0 bases from J, with 8 bases between. The CDR3 consists of 14 residues. The CDR3 nucleotides are TGCAGTGCTAGAGGGGGAACTAGCACAGATACGCAGTATTTT. Translated, it gives CSARGGTSTDTQYF.

The chain's CDR3 is CSPGVQRIEQYF. The CDR3 coding sequence is TGCAGCCCCGGTGTACAAAGGATCGAACAGTACTTC. V is TRBV29-1 and J is TRBJ2-7; D remains ambiguous. CDR3 length equals 12 residues. CDR1 and CDR2 from the germline V gene are SQVTM and ANQGSEA. V was shortened by 8 bases and J by 10 bases, with 21 bases between the two germline ends.

V gene TRBV7-2 combines with J gene TRBJ2-7; a weak D match, TRBD2 (6 bases). The germline V and J ends were trimmed by 5 bases and 2 bases, with 16 bases remaining between them. This CDR3 contains 15 residues. CDR1 is SGHTA and CDR2 is FQGNSA in the germline V gene. CDR3 region: CASSPRLDPAYEQYF. CDR3 coding DNA: TGTGCCAGCAGCCCACGACTAGACCCTGCCTACGAGCAGTACTTC.

This sequence joins TRBV2 and TRBJ1-2; perhaps TRBD1 as D (5 bases). The V gene's germline CDR1 is SNHLY and CDR2 FYNNEI. The CDR3 covers 14 residues. V was trimmed by 7 bases and J by 4 bases, leaving 16 bases between them. The CDR3, as DNA: TGTGCCAGCACCTCCTCGGCGGGGGGCTATGGCTACACCTTC. Its protein product is CASTSSAGGYGYTF.

The chain employs TRBV11-1 and TRBJ2-3; D possibly corresponds to TRBD2 (6 bases). V shed 2 bases and J shed 1 base, with 10 bases lying between them. Germline CDR1 is SGHAT and CDR2 is FQDESV (reference sequence). CDR3 length equals 15 residues. CDR3 nucleotides: TGTGCCAGCAGCTTAAGCGGGCTGGGCACAGATACGCAGTATTTT. This translates into CASSLSGLGTDTQYF.

This sequence joins TRBV2 and TRBJ2-2, with 7 bases identical to TRBD2. After removal of 6 bases from V and 8 bases from J, the junction contained 6 bases not matched to a gene. Germline V gene sequence: CDR1 SNHLY, CDR2 FYNNEI. There are 13 residues in the CDR3. Here the CDR3 reads CASRGGPAGELFF. The CDR3 nucleotides are TGTGCCAGCAGGGGAGGGCCGGCTGGGGAGCTGTTTTTT.

The chain employs TRBV7-3 and TRBJ2-1, with D possibly TRBD1 on 6 matching bases. The V end lost 5 bases, the J end lost 4 bases, and 9 bases lay between the germline ends. The CDR3 loop spans 13 amino acids. Per the germline V gene, CDR1 is SGHTA and CDR2 is FQGTGA. CDR3 loop: CASSPDSYNEQFF. The CDR3 DNA sequence: TGTGCCAGCAGCCCGGACAGTTACAATGAGCAGTTCTTC.

The chain couples TRBV12-5 to TRBJ2-7; D not resolved. V was clipped by 2 bases and J by 4 bases, with 6 bases between them. The CDR3 loop spans 12 amino acids. Germline V lookup: CDR1 LGHNT, CDR2 FRNRAP. Here the CDR3 reads CASGLTHYEQYF. CDR3 nucleotides: TGTGCTAGTGGTTTGACTCATTACGAGCAGTACTTC.

This sequence joins TRBV9 and TRBJ1-6; TRBD1 is a possible D gene (6 bases). The V end lost 4 bases, the J end lost 8 bases, and 16 bases lay between the germline ends. Germline CDR1 and CDR2: SGDLS and YYNGEE. There are 15 residues in the CDR3. CDR3 sequence (DNA): TGTGCCAGCAGCTTTACGGGACACTACTATTCACCCCTCCACTTT. Encoded protein: CASSFTGHYYSPLHF.

This chain joins TRBV7-9 and TRBJ2-7; 7 bases align to TRBD2. The V gene end was trimmed by 3 bases and the J gene end by 2 bases; junction bases not matched to a gene: 7. The germline V gene encodes CDR1 SEHNR and CDR2 FQNEAQ (reference sequence). The length of the CDR3 is 15 residues. CDR3 coding DNA: TGTGCCAGCAGCTTCCCTGGCGGGGGAGCCTACGAGCAGTACTTC. This encodes CASSFPGGGAYEQYF.

Notes on this clonotype: A much larger clone lies one base from this, so it may be a read error. The rearrangement links TRBV6-2 or TRBV6-3 to TRBJ2-7; D is tentatively TRBD1 or TRBD2 (6 bases each). Germline V CDR1 and CDR2: MNHEY, SVGEGT. The CDR3 covers 15 residues. The CDR3 here is CAGSPGRGGRYEQYF. In DNA, the CDR3 is TGTGCCGGCAGCCCTGGGCGAGGGGGGCGCTACGAGCAGTACTTC.

The chain joins TRBV15 to TRBJ1-2; D gene ambiguous. Germline CDR1 and CDR2: LNHNV and YYDKDF (reference sequence). V lost 0 bases to trimming and J lost 7 bases, with 12 bases between them. This CDR3 has 14 amino acids. The CDR3 region is CATSRDLGPCGYTF. CDR3 coding DNA: TGTGCCACCAGCAGAGATCTGGGCCCCTGTGGCTACACCTTC.

The chain carries TRBV20-1 and TRBJ2-5; D remains ambiguous. Germline V gives CDR1 DFQATT, CDR2 SNEGSKA (reference sequence). The length of the CDR3 is 12 residues. V lost 0 bases and J 5 bases, leaving 7 bases between the germline ends. The CDR3: CSARDPWETQYF. CDR3 sequence (DNA): TGCAGTGCTAGAGATCCTTGGGAGACCCAGTACTTC.

The rearrangement joins TRBV10-1 to TRBJ1-1; TRBD1 aligns across 7 bases. The germline CDR1 and CDR2 sequences are WNHNN and SYGVQD (reference sequence). Losses at the gene ends were 4 bases for V and 1 base for J; bases not matched to a gene: 12. There are 17 residues in the CDR3. CDR3 in DNA: TGCGCCAGCAGTGTCAACCGGGACAGAACGCCGAACACTGAAGCTTTCTTT. It codes for CASSVNRDRTPNTEAFF.

This clonotype was seen only once. The rearrangement links TRBV27 to TRBJ2-7, with TRBD1 matching 8 bases. CDR3 length equals 14 residues. Trimming cost V 3 bases and J 6 bases; bases outside gene matches: 7. CDR1 and CDR2 (germline): MNHEY, SMNVEV (reference sequence). The CDR3 protein is CASSFGRGPSEQYF. The CDR3 DNA reads TGTGCCAGCAGTTTTGGCAGGGGGCCCTCCGAGCAGTACTTC.

The CDR3 DNA sequence: TGCAGTGCTAGGGGGGATGCAAATCAGCCCCAGCATTTT. Protein: CSARGDANQPQHF. The chain couples TRBV20-1 to TRBJ1-5; D possibly corresponds to TRBD1 (5 bases). V lost 3 bases and J 4 bases, leaving 10 bases between the germline ends. Germline V gene data show CDR1 as DFQATT and CDR2 as SNEGSKA (reference sequence). The CDR3 runs 13 residues.